The 23 T cell receptor beta chains reported below all come from one sample, sequenced in a study of T cell changes during pregnancy in multiple sclerosis. Sequenced by immunoSEQ multiplex PCR; TCRdb stores in-frame clones only, minus some. In the table there are roughly 20,000 clones, 88% of which are singletons. Here the sequenced sample was CD4+ T cells from peripheral blood mononuclear cells, taken in the first trimester of pregnancy. These receptors all stem from a female donor in good health, enrolled as a control in a pregnancy study.

The chain employs TRBV19 and TRBJ2-7, with a possible D match to TRBD2 (6 bases). Germline lookup yields CDR1 LNHDA and CDR2 SQIVND (reference sequence). This CDR3 spans 12 amino acids. The germline V and J ends were trimmed by 3 bases and 11 bases, with 14 bases remaining between them. This CDR3 reads CASSIRGEVKYF. In nucleotides, the CDR3 is TGTGCCAGTAGTATTCGCGGGGAGGTTAAGTACTTC. Full variable domain (missing parts from reference TRBV19 and TRBJ2-7): DGGITQSPKYLFRKEGQNVTLSCEQNLNHDAMYWYRQDPGQGLRLIYYSQIVNDFQKGDIAEGYSVSREKKESFPLTVTSAQKNPTAFYLCASSIRGEVKYFGPGTRLTVT.

The genes are TRBV18 and TRBJ2-3; D ambiguous. This CDR3 spans 12 amino acids. Per the germline V gene, CDR1 is KGHSH and CDR2 is LQKENI. V dropped 3 bases and J dropped 6 bases, with 7 bases sitting between them. The CDR3 nucleotides read TGTGCCAGCTCACCTTCGTTGGATACGCAGTATTTT. Translation gives CASSPSLDTQYF. The full variable domain, rest sourced from reference TRBV18 and TRBJ2-3, is NAGVMQNPRHLVRRRGQEARLRCSPMKGHSHVYWYRQLPEEGLKFMVYLQKENIIDESGMPKERFSAEFPKEGPSILRIQQVVRGDSAAYFCASSPSLDTQYFGPGTRLTVL.

The rearrangement links TRBV6-1 to TRBJ1-3; D not certain. The CDR3 totals 14 residues. CDR1 MNHNS and CDR2 SASEGT come from the germline V gene. The V and J ends lost 4 bases and 2 bases respectively, with 9 bases between them. CDR3 in amino acids: CASSGLHPGNTIYF. Here the CDR3 DNA reads TGTGCCAGCAGTGGGCTCCATCCTGGAAACACCATATATTTT.

This clone occurred once. The chain has TRBV7-8 and TRBJ1-1; possibly TRBD1 for D (6 bases). Germline loops: CDR1 SGHVS, CDR2 FQNEAQ. This CDR3 is built from 13 residues. The V and J ends lost 3 bases and 5 bases respectively, with 10 bases between them. The CDR3 DNA reads as TGTGCCAGCAGCTTTCCAGGGGAAACTGAAGCTTTCTTT. It is translated as CASSFPGETEAFF.

V usage is TRBV11-3 and J usage is TRBJ1-3; D remains unclear. In germline, CDR1 is SGHNT, CDR2 YENEEA. V lost 0 bases and J lost 2, with 14 bases in between. This CDR3 spans 17 amino acids. Here the CDR3 reads CASSLEVAGPAGNTIYF. The CDR3 DNA sequence: TGTGCCAGCAGCTTAGAGGTGGCGGGTCCTGCTGGAAACACCATATATTTT.

This chain links TRBV19 with TRBJ1-1, with 8 bases matching TRBD1. Germline V gives CDR1 LNHDA, CDR2 SQIVND (reference sequence). Trimming cost V 9 bases and J 4 bases; bases outside gene matches: 4. The CDR3 sequence is 12 residues long. DNA of the CDR3: TGTGCCAGCCAGGGGGCAAGCACTGAAGCTTTCTTT. It is translated as CASQGASTEAFF.

The chain uses TRBV14 and TRBJ2-5; D gene uncertain. V lost 1 base and J 7 bases, leaving 4 bases between the germline ends. The CDR3 is made up of 11 amino acids. The germline V gene has CDR1 SGHDN and CDR2 FVKESK. Here the CDR3 reads CASSQGGTQYF. CDR3 in DNA: TGTGCCAGCAGCCAAGGCGGGACCCAGTACTTC.

The chain recombines TRBV5-5 with TRBJ2-7, with D possibly TRBD1 on 6 matching bases. This CDR3 spans 14 amino acids. Germline-derived CDR1 and CDR2 are SGHKS and YYEKEE (reference sequence). V dropped 1 base and J dropped 5 bases, with 13 bases sitting between them. The CDR3 nucleotides read TGTGCCAGCAGCTTGTTTCAGGGACAAAACGAGCAGTACTTC. Translated: CASSLFQGQNEQYF.

J is TRBJ2-2 and V is TRBV29-1; unclear D gene. CDR1 is SQVTM and CDR2 is ANQGSEA in the germline V gene. The CDR3 totals 12 residues. V was shortened by 4 bases and J by 3 bases, with 6 bases between the two germline ends. In DNA form, the CDR3 reads TGCAGCGTTGGCCGGGACACCGGGGAGCTGTTTTTT. Amino acid sequence: CSVGRDTGELFF.

The V and J genes are TRBV5-6 and TRBJ1-1; 10 positions agree with TRBD1. Germline CDR1 is SGHDT and CDR2 is YYEEEE. The CDR3 consists of 16 residues. J gave up 3 bases and V 0 bases, and 5 bases lay outside the gene matches. The CDR3 DNA follows: TGTGCCAGCAGCTTGGCTGGACAGGGGGGGGACACTGAAGCTTTCTTT. It specifies CASSLAGQGGDTEAFF. The whole variable domain, filled in from reference TRBV5-6 and TRBJ1-1, reads DAGVTQSPTHLIKTRGQQVTLRCSPKSGHDTVSWYQQALGQGPQFIFQYYEEEERQRGNFPDRFSGHQFPNYSSELNVNALLLGDSALYLCASSLAGQGGDTEAFFGQGTRLTVV.

The V and J genes are TRBV9 and TRBJ2-4, with TRBD1 identical over 8 bases. Germline CDR1 and CDR2: SGDLS and YYNGEE. V was clipped by 4 bases and J by 1 base; unmatched bases: 7. The CDR3 has 16 amino acids. CDR3 region: CASSREDRVAKNIQYF. DNA of the CDR3: TGTGCCAGCAGCAGGGAGGACAGGGTTGCCAAAAACATTCAGTACTTC.

J is TRBJ2-2 and V is TRBV10-1, with 7 bases aligning to TRBD2. V dropped 2 bases and J dropped 6; count of bases not matched to a gene: 3. Germline V gene lookup returns CDR1 WNHNN and CDR2 SYGVQD (reference sequence). CDR3 length: 14 residues. The CDR3 loop reads CASSEAGVPGELFF. The CDR3 bases are TGCGCCAGCAGTGAGGCGGGGGTACCCGGGGAGCTGTTTTTT.

CDR3 residues: CAIKGVAGEQFF. The CDR3 DNA reads as TGTGCCATCAAGGGGGTAGCTGGTGAGCAGTTCTTC. This chain joins TRBV10-3 and TRBJ2-1; the D gene is possibly TRBD1 (6 bases). Trimming removed 7 bases from V and 9 bases from J, with 13 bases in between. CDR1 and CDR2 (germline): ENHRY, SYGVKD. There are 12 residues in the CDR3.

The CDR3 DNA sequence: TGTGCCAGCAGTTCCCTCCGGGGAGGCTACACCTTC. The encoded protein is CASSSLRGGYTF. The chain carries TRBV27 and TRBJ1-2; D is undetermined. V lost 4 bases to trimming and J lost 8 bases, with 11 bases between them. Germline values: CDR1 MNHEY, CDR2 SMNVEV (reference sequence). The CDR3 covers 12 residues.

The chain carries TRBV28 and TRBJ2-7; a weak D match, TRBD2 (5 bases). CDR1 and CDR2 from the germline V gene are MDHEN and SYDVKM. The CDR3 sequence is 11 residues long. The CDR3 region is CASLARYEQYF. CDR3 DNA sequence: TGTGCTTCCCTAGCCCGGTACGAGCAGTACTTC.

V is TRBV7-9 and J is TRBJ1-1; 8 bases match TRBD1. Germline assignment: CDR1 SEHNR and CDR2 FQNEAQ (reference sequence). This CDR3 has 13 amino acids. Trimming removed 5 bases from V and 5 bases from J; junction bases left unmatched: 4. The CDR3: CASSGQGRTEAFF. CDR3 bases: TGTGCCAGCAGCGGACAGGGTAGGACTGAAGCTTTCTTT.

The V and J genes are TRBV5-6 and TRBJ1-1; 8 bases agree with TRBD1. Losses at the gene ends were 4 bases for V and 7 bases for J; bases not matched to a gene: 15. Germline V CDR1 and CDR2: SGHDT, YYEEEE. The CDR3 consists of 16 residues. In nucleotides, the CDR3 is TGTGCCAGCAGCCAATTCATGGCAGGGGGCGGTGGTGAAGCTTTCTTT. This gives the protein CASSQFMAGGGGEAFF.

Here the CDR3 reads CASSPNRGQDEQFF. The CDR3 bases are TGTGCCAGCAGCCCTAACAGGGGGCAGGATGAGCAGTTCTTC. J is TRBJ2-1 and V is TRBV7-8; 9 bases map to TRBD1. This CDR3 contains 14 residues. After removal of 5 bases from V and 8 bases from J, the junction contained 7 bases not matched to a gene. Germline CDR1 is SGHVS and CDR2 is FQNEAQ.

V is TRBV4-3 and J is TRBJ1-6; a possible D gene is TRBD1 (5 bases). CDR1 is LGHNA, CDR2 YSLEER, per germline. Trimming stripped 0 bases from V and 4 bases from J, with 10 bases between. This CDR3 comprises 16 residues. This chain's CDR3 is CASSQEGRAYNSPLHF. CDR3 sequence (DNA): TGCGCCAGCAGCCAAGAGGGCAGGGCTTATAATTCACCCCTCCACTTT.

The rearrangement joins TRBV6-1 to TRBJ2-2; possible D gene TRBD1, 6 bases. Deletions cut 11 bases from V and 0 bases from J, with 13 bases between. Germline values: CDR1 MNHNS, CDR2 SASEGT. The length of the CDR3 is 14 residues. CDR3 amino acids: CAGTQGTNTGELFF. The CDR3 nucleotides read TGTGCCGGTACTCAGGGGACGAACACCGGGGAGCTGTTTTTT.

This chain uses TRBV10-3 with TRBJ1-2, with D perhaps matching TRBD1 (5 bases). From germline, CDR1 is ENHRY and CDR2 SYGVKD. Between the trimmed V and J ends, which lost 7 bases and 4 bases, there was a span of 16 bases. This CDR3 comprises 14 residues. The CDR3: CAITQGREGYGYTF. The DNA of the CDR3 is TGTGCCATCACCCAGGGAAGGGAAGGCTATGGCTACACCTTC.

This clone occurred once. The rearrangement links TRBV5-1 to TRBJ2-7, with 9 positions matching TRBD1. The germline gives CDR1 SGHRS, CDR2 YFSETQ. There are 15 residues in the CDR3. After removal of 4 bases from V and 6 bases from J, the junction contained 11 bases not matched to a gene. This CDR3 reads CASSMGQGFISEQYF. The DNA for the CDR3 is TGCGCCAGCAGCATGGGACAGGGTTTTATCTCCGAGCAGTACTTC.

The CDR3 here is CASSAGGSSGYTF. For the CDR3, the DNA is TGTGCCAGCAGTGCAGGGGGTTCTAGTGGCTACACCTTC. This rearrangement joins TRBV6-4 to TRBJ1-2; 7 nucleotides line up with TRBD1. V shed 4 bases and J 7 bases; nucleotides not matched to a gene: 6. This CDR3 spans 13 amino acids. CDR1 MRHNA and CDR2 SNTAGT come from the germline V gene.